The clone carrying this T cell receptor beta chain has a count of ten or more. What it binds is unknown. Both iRepertoire HTBI primers and Arm-PCR of CDR3 regions were used to build the TCR beta libraries. TCRdb re-called the multiplex PCR reads through MiXCR, storing one row per CDR3 protein. Here the sample spans 370,000 or so distinct CDR3 sequences, roughly 17% being singletons. Germline V gives CDR1 MDHEN, CDR2 SYDVKM. This CDR3 region has 14 residues. V gave up 4 bases and J gave up 1 base, with 10 bases separating them. These data are taken from a study of regulatory T cells in long-lasting Graves disease. Study results and limitations: Examination was confined to peripheral blood, excluding thyroid tissue.

The sample's time point: newly diagnosed GD, antithyroid drugs for less than 3 months. RNA isolated from PBMCs was used to make the TCR library. These data also featured in a second study, about T cells in Graves' hyperthyroidism and ophthalmopathy.

The chain couples TRBV28 to TRBJ1-1; D is unresolved. The origin of this receptor is a woman in her late teens or twenties with Graves disease. Sequenced material: peripheral blood mononuclear cells (PBMCs), taken at new diagnosis, from a patient treated with antithyroid drugs. The CDR3 region is CASSSLDQNTEAFF. CDR3 nucleotides: TGTGCCAGCAGTTCCCTGGACCAGAACACTGAAGCTTTCTTT. The whole variable domain, remainder taken from reference TRBV28 and TRBJ1-1, is DVKVTQSSRYLVKRTGEKVFLECVQDMDHENMFWYRQDPGLGLRLIYFSYDVKMKEKGDIPEGYSVSREKKERFSLILESASTNQTSMYLCASSSLDQNTEAFFGQGTRLTVV.